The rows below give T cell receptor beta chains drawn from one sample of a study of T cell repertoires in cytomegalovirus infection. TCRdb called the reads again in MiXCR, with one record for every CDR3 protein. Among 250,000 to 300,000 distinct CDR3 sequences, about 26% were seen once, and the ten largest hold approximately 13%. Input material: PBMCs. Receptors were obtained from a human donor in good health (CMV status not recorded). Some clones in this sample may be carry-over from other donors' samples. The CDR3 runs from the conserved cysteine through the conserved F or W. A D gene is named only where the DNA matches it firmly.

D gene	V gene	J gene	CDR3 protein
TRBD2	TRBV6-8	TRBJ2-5	CASSLFPPGTSGMATEETQYF
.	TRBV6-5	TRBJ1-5	CASSYAGFGDQPQHF
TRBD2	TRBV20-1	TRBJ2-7	CSASSGTSGNLEEQYF
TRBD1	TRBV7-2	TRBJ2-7	CASSHRQGHEQYF
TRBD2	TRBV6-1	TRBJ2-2	CASSPSTSGRLFGSGELFF
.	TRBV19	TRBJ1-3	CASSIITNSGNTIYF
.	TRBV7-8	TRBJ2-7	CASSAGTRAYEQYF
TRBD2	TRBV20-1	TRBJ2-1	CSAGGAGVGYNEQFF
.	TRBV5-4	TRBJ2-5	CASSPPQDQETQYF
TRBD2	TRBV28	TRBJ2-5	CASSLTLAETQETQYF
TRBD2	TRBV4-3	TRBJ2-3	CASSQNPSGSGDTQYF
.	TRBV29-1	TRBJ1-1	CSVGGRGGDNTEAFF
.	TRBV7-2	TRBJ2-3	CASSPLGGPADTQYF
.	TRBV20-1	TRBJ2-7	CSARDIGYYEQYF
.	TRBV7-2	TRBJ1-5	CASSLVGQPQHF
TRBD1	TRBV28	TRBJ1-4	CASSRQGGEKLFF
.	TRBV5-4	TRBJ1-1	CASTPSRTLGTEAFF
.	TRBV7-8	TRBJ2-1	CASSFKHPGSVSYNEQFF
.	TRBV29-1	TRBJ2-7	CSVAAGNYEQYF
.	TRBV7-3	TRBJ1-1	CASSFNVGTYTEAFF
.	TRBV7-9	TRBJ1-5	CASSLDGGRQWSNQPQHF
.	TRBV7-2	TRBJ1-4	CASSLRVATNEKLFF
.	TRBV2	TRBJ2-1	CASMNYNEQFF
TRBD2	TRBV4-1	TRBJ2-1	CASSRLAGSRNEQFF
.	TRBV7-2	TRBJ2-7	CASSRPGNYEQYF
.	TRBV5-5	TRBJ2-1	CASSPLGAAYNEQFF